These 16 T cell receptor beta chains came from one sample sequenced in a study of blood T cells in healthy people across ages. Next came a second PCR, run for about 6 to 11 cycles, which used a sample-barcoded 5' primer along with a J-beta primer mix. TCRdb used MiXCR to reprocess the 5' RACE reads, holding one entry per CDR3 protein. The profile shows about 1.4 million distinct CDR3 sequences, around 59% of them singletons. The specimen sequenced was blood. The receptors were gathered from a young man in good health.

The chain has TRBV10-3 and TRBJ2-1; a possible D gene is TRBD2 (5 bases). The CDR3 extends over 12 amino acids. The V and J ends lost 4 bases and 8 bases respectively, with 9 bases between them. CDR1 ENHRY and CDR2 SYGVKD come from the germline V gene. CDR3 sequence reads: CAISVTGDEQFF. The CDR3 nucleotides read TGTGCCATCAGTGTCACCGGGGATGAGCAGTTCTTC.

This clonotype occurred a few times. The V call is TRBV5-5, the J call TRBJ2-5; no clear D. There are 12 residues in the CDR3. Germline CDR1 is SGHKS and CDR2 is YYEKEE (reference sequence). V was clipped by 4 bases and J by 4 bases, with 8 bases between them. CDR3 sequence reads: CASSVDAETQYF. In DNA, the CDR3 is TGTGCCAGCAGCGTCGACGCAGAGACCCAGTACTTC. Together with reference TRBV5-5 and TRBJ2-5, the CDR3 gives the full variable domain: DAGVTQSPTHLIKTRGQQVTLRCSPISGHKSVSWYQQVLGQGPQFIFQYYEKEERGRGNFPDRFSARQFPNYSSELNVNALLLGDSALYLCASSVDAETQYFGPGTRLLVL.

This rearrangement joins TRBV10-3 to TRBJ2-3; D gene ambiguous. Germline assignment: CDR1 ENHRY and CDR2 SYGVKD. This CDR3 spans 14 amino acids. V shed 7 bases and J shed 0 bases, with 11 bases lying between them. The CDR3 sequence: CAIKRATSTDTQYF. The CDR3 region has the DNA TGTGCCATCAAACGGGCGACAAGCACAGATACGCAGTATTTT.

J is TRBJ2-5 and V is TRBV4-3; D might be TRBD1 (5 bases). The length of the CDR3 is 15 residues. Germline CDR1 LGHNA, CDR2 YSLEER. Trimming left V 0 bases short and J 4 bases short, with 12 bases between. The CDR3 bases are TGCGCCAGCAGCCAAGATGTCGGTCAGGGAGAGACCCAGTACTTC. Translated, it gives CASSQDVGQGETQYF.

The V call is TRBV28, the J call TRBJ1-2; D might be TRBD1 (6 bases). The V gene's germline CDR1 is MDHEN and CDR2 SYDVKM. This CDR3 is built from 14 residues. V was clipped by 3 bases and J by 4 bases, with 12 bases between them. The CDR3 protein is CASSFEGGLYGYTF. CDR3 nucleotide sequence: TGTGCCAGCAGTTTCGAGGGGGGGCTCTATGGCTACACCTTC.

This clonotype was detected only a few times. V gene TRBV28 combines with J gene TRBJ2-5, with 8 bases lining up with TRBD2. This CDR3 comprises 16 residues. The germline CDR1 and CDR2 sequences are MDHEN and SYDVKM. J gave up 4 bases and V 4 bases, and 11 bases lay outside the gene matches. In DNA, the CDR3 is TGTGCCAGCAGTTATGAGCTAGCGGGCCCTCGAGAGACCCAGTACTTC. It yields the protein CASSYELAGPRETQYF.

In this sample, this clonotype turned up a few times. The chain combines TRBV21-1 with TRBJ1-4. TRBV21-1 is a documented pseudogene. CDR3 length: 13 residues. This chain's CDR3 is CACHYGGGEKLFF. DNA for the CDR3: TGTGCCTGCCACTACGGGGGGGGTGAAAAACTGTTTTTT.

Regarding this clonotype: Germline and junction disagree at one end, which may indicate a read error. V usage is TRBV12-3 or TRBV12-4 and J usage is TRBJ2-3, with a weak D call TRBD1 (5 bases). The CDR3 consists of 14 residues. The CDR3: CASILQVTGDTQYF. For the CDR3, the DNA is TGTGCCAGCATTTTACAGGTGACGGGAGATACGCAGTATTTT.

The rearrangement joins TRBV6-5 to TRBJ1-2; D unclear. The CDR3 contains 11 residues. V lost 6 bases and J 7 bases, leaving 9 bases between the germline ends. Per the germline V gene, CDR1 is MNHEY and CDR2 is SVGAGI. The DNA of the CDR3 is TGTGCCAGCAGAAACGTGGGTGGCTACACCTTC. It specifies CASRNVGGYTF.

This CDR3 is CASSVTRSGTGEQYF. CDR3 sequence (DNA): TGTGCCAGCAGTGTCACTAGGAGTGGTACGGGCGAGCAGTACTTC. V usage is TRBV27 and J usage is TRBJ2-5, with D possibly matching TRBD2 (5 bases). The DNA end favors TRBJ2-7, so the J call may be wrong. CDR3 length equals 15 residues. In germline, CDR1 is MNHEY, CDR2 SMNVEV (reference sequence).

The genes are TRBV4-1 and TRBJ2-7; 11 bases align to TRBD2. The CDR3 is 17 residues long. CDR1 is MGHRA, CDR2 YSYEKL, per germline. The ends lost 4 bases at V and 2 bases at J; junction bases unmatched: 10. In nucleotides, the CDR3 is TGCGCCAGCAGCCCCCTCCTGACTAGCGGGACACCCTACGAGCAGTACTTC. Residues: CASSPLLTSGTPYEQYF.

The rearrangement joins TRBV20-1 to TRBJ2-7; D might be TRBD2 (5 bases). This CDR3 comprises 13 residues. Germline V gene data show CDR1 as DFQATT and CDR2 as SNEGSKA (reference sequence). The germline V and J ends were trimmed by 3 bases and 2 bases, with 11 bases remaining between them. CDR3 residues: CSARSGQTYEQYF. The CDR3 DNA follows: TGCAGTGCTAGGAGCGGCCAGACCTACGAGCAGTACTTC.

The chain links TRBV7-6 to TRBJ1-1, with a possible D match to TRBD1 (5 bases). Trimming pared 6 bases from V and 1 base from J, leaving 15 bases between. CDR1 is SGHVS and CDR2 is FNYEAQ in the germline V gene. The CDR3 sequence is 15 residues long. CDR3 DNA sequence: TGTGCCAGCAGTCCGAGCCCTGGGGGGAACACTGAAGCTTTCTTT. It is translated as CASSPSPGGNTEAFF.

CDR3 region: CASSRIAGVRYEQYF. CDR3 DNA: TGTGCCAGCAGCAGAATAGCGGGAGTTCGGTACGAGCAGTACTTC. J is TRBJ2-7 and V is TRBV11-2; 9 bases agree with TRBD2. Trimming cost V 5 bases and J 4 bases; bases outside gene matches: 9. CDR3 length: 15 amino acids. Germline CDR1 is SGHAT and CDR2 is FQNNGV.

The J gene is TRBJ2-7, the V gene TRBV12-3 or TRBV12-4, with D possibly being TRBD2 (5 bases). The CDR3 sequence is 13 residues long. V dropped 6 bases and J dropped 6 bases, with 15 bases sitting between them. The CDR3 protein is CASSRELGCEQYF. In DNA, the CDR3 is TGTGCCAGCAGCCGCGAACTAGGGTGCGAGCAGTACTTC.

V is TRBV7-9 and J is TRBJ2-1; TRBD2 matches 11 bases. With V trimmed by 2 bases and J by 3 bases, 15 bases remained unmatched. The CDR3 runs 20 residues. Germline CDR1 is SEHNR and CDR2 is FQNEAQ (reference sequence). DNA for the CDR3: TGTGCCAGCAGCTTATTAGAGCCGATTAGCGGGAGGGCCTTCTACAATGAGCAGTTCTTC. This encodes CASSLLEPISGRAFYNEQFF.